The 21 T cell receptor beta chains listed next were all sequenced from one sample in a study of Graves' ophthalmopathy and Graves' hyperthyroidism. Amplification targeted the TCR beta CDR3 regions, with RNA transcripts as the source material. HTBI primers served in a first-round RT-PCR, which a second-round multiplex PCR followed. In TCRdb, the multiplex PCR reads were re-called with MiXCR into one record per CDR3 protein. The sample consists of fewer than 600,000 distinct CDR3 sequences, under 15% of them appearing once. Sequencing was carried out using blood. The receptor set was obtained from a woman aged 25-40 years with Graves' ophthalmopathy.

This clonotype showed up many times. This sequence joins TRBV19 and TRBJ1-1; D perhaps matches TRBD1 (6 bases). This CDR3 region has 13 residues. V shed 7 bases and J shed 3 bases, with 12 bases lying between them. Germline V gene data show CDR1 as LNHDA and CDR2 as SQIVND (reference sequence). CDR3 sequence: CASTRDTHTEAFF. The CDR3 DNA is TGTGCCAGTACCCGGGACACTCACACTGAAGCTTTCTTT. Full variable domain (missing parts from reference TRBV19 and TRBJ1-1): DGGITQSPKYLFRKEGQNVTLSCEQNLNHDAMYWYRQDPGQGLRLIYYSQIVNDFQKGDIAEGYSVSREKKESFPLTVTSAQKNPTAFYLCASTRDTHTEAFFGQGTRLTVV.

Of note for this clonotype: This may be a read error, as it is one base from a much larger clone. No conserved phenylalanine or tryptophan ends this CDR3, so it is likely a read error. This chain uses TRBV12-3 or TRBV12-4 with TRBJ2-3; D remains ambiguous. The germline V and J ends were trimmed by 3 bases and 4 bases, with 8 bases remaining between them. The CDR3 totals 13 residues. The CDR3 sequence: CASSFTEADTQYL. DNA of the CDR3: TGTGCCAGCAGTTTCACAGAGGCAGATACGCAGTATCTT.

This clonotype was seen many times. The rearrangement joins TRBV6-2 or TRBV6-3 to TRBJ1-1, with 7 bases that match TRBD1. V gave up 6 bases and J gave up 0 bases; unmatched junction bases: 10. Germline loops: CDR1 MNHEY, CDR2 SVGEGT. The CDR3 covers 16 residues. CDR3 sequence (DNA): TGTGCCAGCAGCCCGGACAGGAGGCCCTTGAACACTGAAGCTTTCTTT. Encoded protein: CASSPDRRPLNTEAFF.

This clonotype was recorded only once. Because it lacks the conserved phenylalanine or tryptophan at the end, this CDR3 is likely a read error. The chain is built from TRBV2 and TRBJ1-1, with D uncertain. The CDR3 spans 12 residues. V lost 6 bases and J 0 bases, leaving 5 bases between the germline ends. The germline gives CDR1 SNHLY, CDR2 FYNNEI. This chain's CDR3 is CASRDLNTEAFL. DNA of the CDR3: TGTGCCAGCAGGGACCTGAACACTGAAGCTTTCTTG.

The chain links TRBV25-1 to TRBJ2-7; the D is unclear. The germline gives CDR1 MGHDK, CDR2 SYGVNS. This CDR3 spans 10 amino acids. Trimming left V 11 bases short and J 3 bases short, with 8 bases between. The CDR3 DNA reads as TGTGCCCCATCTAACTACGAGCAGTACGTC. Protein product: CAPSNYEQYV.

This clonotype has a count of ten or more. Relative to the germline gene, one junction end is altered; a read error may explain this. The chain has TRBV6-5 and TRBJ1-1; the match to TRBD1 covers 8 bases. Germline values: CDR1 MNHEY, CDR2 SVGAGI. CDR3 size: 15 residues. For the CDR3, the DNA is TGTGCTAGCAGTTACGGACAGGGTGTGAACACTGAAGCTTTCTTT. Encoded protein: CASSYGQGVNTEAFF.

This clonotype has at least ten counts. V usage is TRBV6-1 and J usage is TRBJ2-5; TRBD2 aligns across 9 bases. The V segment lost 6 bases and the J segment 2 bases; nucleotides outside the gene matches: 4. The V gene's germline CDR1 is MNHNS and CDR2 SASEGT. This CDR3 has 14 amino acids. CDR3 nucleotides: TGTGCCAGCAGGGGTAGCGGGAGACAAGAGACCCAGTACTTC. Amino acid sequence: CASRGSGRQETQYF.

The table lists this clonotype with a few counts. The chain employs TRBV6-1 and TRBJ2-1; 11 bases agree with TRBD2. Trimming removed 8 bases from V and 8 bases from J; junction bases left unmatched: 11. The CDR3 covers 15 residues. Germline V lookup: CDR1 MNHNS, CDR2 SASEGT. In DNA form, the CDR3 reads TGTGCCAGCCGACTAGCGGGATCCCACGGGGATGAGCAGTTCTTC. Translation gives CASRLAGSHGDEQFF.

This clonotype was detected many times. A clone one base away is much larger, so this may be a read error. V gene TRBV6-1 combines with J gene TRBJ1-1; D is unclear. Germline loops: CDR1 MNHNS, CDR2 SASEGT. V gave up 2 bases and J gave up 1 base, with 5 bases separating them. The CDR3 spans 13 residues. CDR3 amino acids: CASSENPNTEAFF. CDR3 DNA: TGTGCCAGCAGTGAAAATCCGAACACTGAAGCTTTCTTT.

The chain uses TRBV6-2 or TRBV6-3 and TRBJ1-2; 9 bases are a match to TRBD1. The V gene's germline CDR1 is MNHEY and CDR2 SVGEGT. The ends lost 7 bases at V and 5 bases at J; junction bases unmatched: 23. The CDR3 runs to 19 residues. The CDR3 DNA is TGTGCCAGCATCCACTATGTTTCCGGGACAGGGCCCCGGGAGTATGGCTACACCTTC. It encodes CASIHYVSGTGPREYGYTF.

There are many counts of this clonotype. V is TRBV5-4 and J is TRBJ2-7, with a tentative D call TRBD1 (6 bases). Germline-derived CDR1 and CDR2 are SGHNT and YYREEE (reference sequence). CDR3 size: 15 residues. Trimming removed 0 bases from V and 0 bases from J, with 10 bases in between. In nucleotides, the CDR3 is TGTGCCAGCAGCTTGGGCGGACAGAGCTCCTACGAGCAGTACTTC. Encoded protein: CASSLGGQSSYEQYF. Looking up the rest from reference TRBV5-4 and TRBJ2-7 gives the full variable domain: ETGVTQSPTHLIKTRGQQVTLRCSSQSGHNTVSWYQQALGQGPQFIFQYYREEENGRGNFPPRFSGLQFPNYSSELNVNALELDDSALYLCASSLGGQSSYEQYFGPGTRLTVT.

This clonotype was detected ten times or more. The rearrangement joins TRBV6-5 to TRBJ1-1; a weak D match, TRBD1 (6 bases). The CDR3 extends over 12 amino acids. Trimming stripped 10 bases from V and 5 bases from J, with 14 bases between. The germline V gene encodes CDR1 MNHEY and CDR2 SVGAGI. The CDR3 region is CATQGSGTEAFF. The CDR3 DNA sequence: TGTGCCACACAGGGTTCGGGAACTGAAGCTTTCTTT.

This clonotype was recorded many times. The CDR3 reads CASSDGGLQETQYF. The CDR3 nucleotides read TGTGCCAGCAGCGATGGAGGGCTTCAAGAGACCCAGTACTTC. The rearrangement joins TRBV7-9 to TRBJ2-5; maybe TRBD2 (6 bases). The germline V gene encodes CDR1 SEHNR and CDR2 FQNEAQ (reference sequence). This CDR3 region has 14 residues. Trimming cost V 5 bases and J 2 bases, with 12 bases left between them.

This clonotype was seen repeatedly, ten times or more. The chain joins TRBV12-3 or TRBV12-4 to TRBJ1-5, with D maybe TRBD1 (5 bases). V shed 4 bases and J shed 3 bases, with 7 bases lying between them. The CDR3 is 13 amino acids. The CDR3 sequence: CASSWGFNQPQHF. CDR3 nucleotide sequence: TGTGCCAGCAGTTGGGGGTTCAATCAGCCCCAGCATTTT.

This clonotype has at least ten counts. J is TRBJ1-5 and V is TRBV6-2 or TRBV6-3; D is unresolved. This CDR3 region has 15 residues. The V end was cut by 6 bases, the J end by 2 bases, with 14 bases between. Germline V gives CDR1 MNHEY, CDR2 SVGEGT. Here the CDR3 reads CASRKLTQGNQPQHF. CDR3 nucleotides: TGTGCCAGCAGGAAGTTAACCCAGGGCAATCAGCCCCAGCATTTT.

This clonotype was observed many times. The CDR3 nucleotides read TGTGCCAGCAGTGAAGCGACGGGAGGACACGAGCAGTACTTC. Protein: CASSEATGGHEQYF. This chain joins TRBV6-1 and TRBJ2-7; 7 bases line up with TRBD2. The germline gives CDR1 MNHNS, CDR2 SASEGT. The CDR3 has 14 residues. The trim removed 0 bases at V and 5 bases at J, leaving 4 bases unmatched.

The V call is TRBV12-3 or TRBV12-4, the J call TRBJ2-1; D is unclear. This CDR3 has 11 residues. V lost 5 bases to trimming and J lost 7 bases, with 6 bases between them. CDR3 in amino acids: CASSALNEQFF. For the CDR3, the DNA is TGTGCCAGCAGTGCATTAAATGAGCAGTTCTTC.

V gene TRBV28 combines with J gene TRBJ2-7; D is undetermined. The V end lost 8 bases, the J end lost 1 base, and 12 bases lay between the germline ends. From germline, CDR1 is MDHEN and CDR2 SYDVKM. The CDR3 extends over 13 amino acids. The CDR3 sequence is CASDSDGSYEQYF. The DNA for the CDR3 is TGTGCCAGCGACTCGGACGGTTCCTACGAGCAGTACTTC.

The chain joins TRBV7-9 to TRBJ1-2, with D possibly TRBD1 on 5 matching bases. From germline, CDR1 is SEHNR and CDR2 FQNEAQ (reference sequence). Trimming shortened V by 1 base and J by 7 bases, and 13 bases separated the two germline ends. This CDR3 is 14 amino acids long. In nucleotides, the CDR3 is TGTGCCAGCAGCTTAGACGCAGGGATCGGTGGCTACACCTTC. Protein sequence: CASSLDAGIGGYTF.

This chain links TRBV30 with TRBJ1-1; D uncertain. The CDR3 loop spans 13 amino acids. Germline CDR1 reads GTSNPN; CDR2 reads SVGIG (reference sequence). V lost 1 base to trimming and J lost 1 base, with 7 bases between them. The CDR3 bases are TGTGCCTGGAGTGATAGGGAGAACACTGAAGCTTTCTTT. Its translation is CAWSDRENTEAFF.

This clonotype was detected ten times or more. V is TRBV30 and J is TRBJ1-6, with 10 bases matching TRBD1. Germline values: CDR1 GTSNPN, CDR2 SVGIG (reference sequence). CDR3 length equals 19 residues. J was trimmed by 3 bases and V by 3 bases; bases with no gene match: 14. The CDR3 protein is CAWRETGGFSEFYNSPLHF. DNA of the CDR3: TGTGCCTGGAGGGAGACAGGGGGCTTCTCCGAGTTCTATAATTCACCCCTCCACTTT.